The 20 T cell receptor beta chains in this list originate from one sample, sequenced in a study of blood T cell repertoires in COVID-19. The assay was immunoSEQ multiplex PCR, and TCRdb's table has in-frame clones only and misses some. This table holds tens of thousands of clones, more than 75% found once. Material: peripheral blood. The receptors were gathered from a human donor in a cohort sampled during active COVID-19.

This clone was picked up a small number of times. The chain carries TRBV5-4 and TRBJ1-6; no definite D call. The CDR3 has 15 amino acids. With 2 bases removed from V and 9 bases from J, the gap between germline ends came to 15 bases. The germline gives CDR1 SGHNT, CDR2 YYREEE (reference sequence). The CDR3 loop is CASSLGGPGISPLHF. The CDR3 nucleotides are TGTGCCAGCAGCTTAGGTGGTCCGGGGATTTCACCCCTCCACTTT. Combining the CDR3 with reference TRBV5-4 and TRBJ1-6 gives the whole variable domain ETGVTQSPTHLIKTRGQQVTLRCSSQSGHNTVSWYQQALGQGPQFIFQYYREEENGRGNFPPRFSGLQFPNYSSELNVNALELDDSALYLCASSLGGPGISPLHFGNGTRLTVT.

The CDR3 spells CASRPTGASNQPQHF. CDR3 coding DNA: TGTGCCAGCCGTCCGACAGGCGCCAGCAATCAGCCCCAGCATTTT. The rearrangement links TRBV19 to TRBJ1-5, with D possibly matching TRBD1 (6 bases). The V end lost 9 bases, the J end lost 1 base, and 16 bases lay between the germline ends. Germline assignment: CDR1 LNHDA and CDR2 SQIVND (reference sequence). The length of the CDR3 is 15 residues.

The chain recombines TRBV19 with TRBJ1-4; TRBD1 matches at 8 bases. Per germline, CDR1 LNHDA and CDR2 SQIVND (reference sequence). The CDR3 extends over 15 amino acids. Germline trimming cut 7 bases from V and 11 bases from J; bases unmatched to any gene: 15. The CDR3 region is CASTISWTGRGKLFF. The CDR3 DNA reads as TGTGCCAGTACAATATCGTGGACAGGGCGGGGGAAACTGTTTTTT. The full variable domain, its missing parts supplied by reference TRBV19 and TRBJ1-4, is DGGITQSPKYLFRKEGQNVTLSCEQNLNHDAMYWYRQDPGQGLRLIYYSQIVNDFQKGDIAEGYSVSREKKESFPLTVTSAQKNPTAFYLCASTISWTGRGKLFFGSGTQLSVL.

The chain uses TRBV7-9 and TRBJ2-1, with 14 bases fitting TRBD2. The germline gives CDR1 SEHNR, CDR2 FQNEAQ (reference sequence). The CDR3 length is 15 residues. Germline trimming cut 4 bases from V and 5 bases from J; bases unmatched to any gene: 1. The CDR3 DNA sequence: TGTGCCAGCAGCTCGGGACTAGCGGGAGACAATGAGCAGTTCTTC. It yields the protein CASSSGLAGDNEQFF.

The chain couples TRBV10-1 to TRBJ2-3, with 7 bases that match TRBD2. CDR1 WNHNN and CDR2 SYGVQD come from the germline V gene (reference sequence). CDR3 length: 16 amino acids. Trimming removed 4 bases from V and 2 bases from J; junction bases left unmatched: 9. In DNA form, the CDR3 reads TGCGCCAGCAGTGGACAAGGAGCGGGGCCCACAGATACGCAGTATTTT. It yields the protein CASSGQGAGPTDTQYF.

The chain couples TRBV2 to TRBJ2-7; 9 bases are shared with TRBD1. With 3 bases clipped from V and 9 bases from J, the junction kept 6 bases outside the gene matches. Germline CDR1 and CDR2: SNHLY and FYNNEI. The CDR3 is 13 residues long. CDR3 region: CASSDPDRGGQYF. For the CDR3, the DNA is TGTGCCAGCAGTGATCCGGACAGGGGAGGGCAGTACTTC.

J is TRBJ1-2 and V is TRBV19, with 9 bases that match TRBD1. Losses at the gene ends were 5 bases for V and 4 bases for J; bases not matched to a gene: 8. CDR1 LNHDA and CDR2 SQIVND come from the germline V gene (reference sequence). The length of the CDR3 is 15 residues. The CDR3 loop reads CASSHHRGQAYGYTF. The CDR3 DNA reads TGTGCCAGTAGTCACCACAGGGGGCAGGCCTATGGCTACACCTTC.

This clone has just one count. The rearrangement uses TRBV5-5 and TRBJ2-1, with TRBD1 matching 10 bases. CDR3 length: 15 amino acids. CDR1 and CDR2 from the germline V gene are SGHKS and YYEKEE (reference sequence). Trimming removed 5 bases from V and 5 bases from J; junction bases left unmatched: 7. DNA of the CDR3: TGTGCCAGCAGAACCCGGACAGGGGGAAACAATGAGCAGTTCTTC. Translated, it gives CASRTRTGGNNEQFF.

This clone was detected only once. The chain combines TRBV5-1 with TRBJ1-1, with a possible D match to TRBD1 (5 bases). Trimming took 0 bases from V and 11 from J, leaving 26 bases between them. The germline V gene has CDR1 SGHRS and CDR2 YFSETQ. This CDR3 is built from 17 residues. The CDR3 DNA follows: TGCGCCAGCAGCTTGGATATTAATCTTGTAAGGGGCCCAGGGGCTTTCTTT. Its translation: CASSLDINLVRGPGAFF.

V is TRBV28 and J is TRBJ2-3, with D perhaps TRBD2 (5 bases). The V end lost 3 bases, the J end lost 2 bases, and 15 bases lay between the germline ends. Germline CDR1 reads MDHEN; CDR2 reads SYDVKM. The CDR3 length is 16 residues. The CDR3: CASSFLPGNPTDTQYF. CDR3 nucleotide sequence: TGTGCCAGCAGTTTTCTCCCCGGGAACCCCACAGATACGCAGTATTTT.

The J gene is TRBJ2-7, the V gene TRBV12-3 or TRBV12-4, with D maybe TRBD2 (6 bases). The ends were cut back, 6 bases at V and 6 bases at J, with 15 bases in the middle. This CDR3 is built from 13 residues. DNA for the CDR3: TGTGCCAGCAGCCGGGACTCCCGGTCCGAGCAGTACTTC. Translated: CASSRDSRSEQYF.

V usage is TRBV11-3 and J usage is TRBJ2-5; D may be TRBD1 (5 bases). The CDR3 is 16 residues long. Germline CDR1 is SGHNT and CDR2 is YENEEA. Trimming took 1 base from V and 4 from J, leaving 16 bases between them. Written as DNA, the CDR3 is TGTGCCAGCAGCTTAGGCCCGCAGGGTATCGGAGAGACCCAGTACTTC. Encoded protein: CASSLGPQGIGETQYF.

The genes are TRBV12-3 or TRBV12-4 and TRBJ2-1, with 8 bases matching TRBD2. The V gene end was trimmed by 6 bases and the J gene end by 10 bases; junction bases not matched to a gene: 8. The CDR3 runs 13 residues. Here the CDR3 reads CASSWTSSGEQFF. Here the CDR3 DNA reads TGTGCCAGCAGCTGGACTAGCTCGGGAGAGCAGTTCTTC.

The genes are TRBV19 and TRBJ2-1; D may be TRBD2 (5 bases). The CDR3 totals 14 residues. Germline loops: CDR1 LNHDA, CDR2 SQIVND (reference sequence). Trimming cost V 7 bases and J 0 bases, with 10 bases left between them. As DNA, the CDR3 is TGTGCCAGTAATACGGGAACCTCCTACAATGAGCAGTTCTTC. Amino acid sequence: CASNTGTSYNEQFF.

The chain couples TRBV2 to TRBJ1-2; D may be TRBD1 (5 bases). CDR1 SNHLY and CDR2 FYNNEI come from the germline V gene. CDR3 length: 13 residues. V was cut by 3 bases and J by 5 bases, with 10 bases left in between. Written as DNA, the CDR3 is TGTGCCAGCAGTGATGAGCCAGGGTATGGCTACACCTTC. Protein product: CASSDEPGYGYTF.

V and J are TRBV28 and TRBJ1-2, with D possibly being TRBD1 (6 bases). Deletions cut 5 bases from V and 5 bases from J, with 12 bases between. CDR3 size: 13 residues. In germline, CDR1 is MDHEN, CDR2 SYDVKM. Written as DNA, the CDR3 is TGTGCCAGCAGTCGGACAGAGCCTTATGGCTACACCTTC. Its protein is CASSRTEPYGYTF.

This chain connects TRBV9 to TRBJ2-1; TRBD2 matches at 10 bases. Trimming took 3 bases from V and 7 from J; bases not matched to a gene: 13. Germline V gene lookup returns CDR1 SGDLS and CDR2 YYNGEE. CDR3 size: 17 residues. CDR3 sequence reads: CASSAPPRLAGVNEQFF. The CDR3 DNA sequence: TGTGCCAGCAGCGCCCCACCCAGGCTAGCGGGAGTGAATGAGCAGTTCTTC.

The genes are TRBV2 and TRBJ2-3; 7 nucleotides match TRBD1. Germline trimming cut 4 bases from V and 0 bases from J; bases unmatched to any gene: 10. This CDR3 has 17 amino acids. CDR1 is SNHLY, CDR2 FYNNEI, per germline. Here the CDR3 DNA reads TGTGCCAGCAGTGGGGCCGGGACAGTCAGTAGCACAGATACGCAGTATTTT. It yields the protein CASSGAGTVSSTDTQYF.

Here the CDR3 DNA reads TGTGCCAGCAGCTTGGGAGTTCTAGCGGTTCCCTACGAGCAGTACTTC. Translating it yields CASSLGVLAVPYEQYF. The gene calls are TRBV7-2 and TRBJ2-7; 7 bases match TRBD2. Germline CDR1 reads SGHTA; CDR2 reads FQGNSA. The CDR3 consists of 16 residues. V shed 3 bases and J 2 bases; nucleotides not matched to a gene: 10.

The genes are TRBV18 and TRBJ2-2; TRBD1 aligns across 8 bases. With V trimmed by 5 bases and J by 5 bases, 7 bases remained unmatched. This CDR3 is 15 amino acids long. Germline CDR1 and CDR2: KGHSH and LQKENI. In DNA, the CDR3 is TGTGCCAGCTCAGCCCAGGGGGCTCGGACCGGGGAGCTGTTTTTT. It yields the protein CASSAQGARTGELFF.